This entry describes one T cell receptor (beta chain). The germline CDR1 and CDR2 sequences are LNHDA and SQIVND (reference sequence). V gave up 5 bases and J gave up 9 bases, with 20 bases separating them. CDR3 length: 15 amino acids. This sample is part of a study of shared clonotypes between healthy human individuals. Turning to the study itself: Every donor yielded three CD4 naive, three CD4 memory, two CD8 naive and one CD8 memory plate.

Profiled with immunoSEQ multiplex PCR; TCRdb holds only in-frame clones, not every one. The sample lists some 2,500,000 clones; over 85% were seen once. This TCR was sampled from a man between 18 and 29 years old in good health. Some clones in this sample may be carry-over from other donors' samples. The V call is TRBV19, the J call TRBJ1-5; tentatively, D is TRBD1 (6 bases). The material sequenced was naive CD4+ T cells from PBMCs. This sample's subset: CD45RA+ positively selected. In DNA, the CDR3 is TGTGCCAGTAGTTCCAAGTCCCGGGACACCGGGCCCCAGCATTTT. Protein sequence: CASSSKSRDTGPQHF.